Listed below are T cell receptor beta chains from one sample, sequenced in a study of blood T cells in healthy people across ages. TCRdb re-analysed the 5' RACE reads in MiXCR, keeping a single row per CDR3 protein. Of roughly 560,000 distinct CDR3 sequences detected, nearly 25% appear once; the ten largest clones hold just under 9%. This sample also belongs to another study, concerning T cells of mothers and their children.

The sequenced material came from blood. The receptors derive from a boy younger than 18 in good health. Each CDR3 is given with its conserved first and last residue. D genes are given only for firm matches. Expanded clones are given a class, and other clones once, few, many or no size at all.

abundance: NA; v_gene: TRBV9; d_gene: TRBD2; j_gene: TRBJ2-1; CDR3nt: TGTGCCAGCAGCGTAATAGGGACTAGCGCAAACAATGAGCAGTTCTTC; CDR3aa: CASSVIGTSANNEQFF
abundance: few; v_gene: TRBV18; d_gene: TRBD2; j_gene: TRBJ2-1; CDR3nt: TGTGCCAGCTCACCAACGGGGGGGGGATACAATGAGCAGTTCTTC; CDR3aa: CASSPTGGGYNEQFF
abundance: NA; v_gene: TRBV20-1; d_gene: NA; j_gene: TRBJ2-6; CDR3nt: TGCAGTGCGAGCACCACAGGGAGTGGGGCCAACGTCCTGACTTTC; CDR3aa: CSASTTGSGANVLTF
abundance: NA; v_gene: TRBV19; d_gene: TRBD1; j_gene: TRBJ2-4; CDR3nt: TGTGCCAGTAGTTTCGGGACAGGGTCCAAACACATTCAGTACTTC; CDR3aa: CASSFGTGSKHIQYF
abundance: NA; v_gene: TRBV5-4; d_gene: NA; j_gene: TRBJ2-4; CDR3nt: TGTGCCAGCAGCATTGGCCGGGGGTGGGAAAACATTCAGTACTTC; CDR3aa: CASSIGRGWENIQYF
abundance: NA; v_gene: TRBV5-6; d_gene: NA; j_gene: TRBJ2-1; CDR3nt: TGTGCCAGCAGCTTGGTGCACGTAAGAGACTCCTACAATGAGCAGTTCTTC; CDR3aa: CASSLVHVRDSYNEQFF
abundance: few; v_gene: TRBV6-2/TRBV6-3; d_gene: NA; j_gene: TRBJ2-1; CDR3nt: TGTGCCACAGAGGGACAAACCTACAATGAGCAGTTCTTC; CDR3aa: CATEGQTYNEQFF
abundance: few; v_gene: TRBV28; d_gene: TRBD1; j_gene: TRBJ1-1; CDR3nt: TGTGCCAGCAGTGAGCCGGGACAGGGGCATACTGAAGCTTTCTTT; CDR3aa: CASSEPGQGHTEAFF
abundance: many; v_gene: TRBV18; d_gene: TRBD1; j_gene: TRBJ2-5; CDR3nt: TGTGCCAGCTCAGAGCTTCGGACAGGCATTCAAGAGACCCAGTACTTC; CDR3aa: CASSELRTGIQETQYF
abundance: NA; v_gene: TRBV6-5; d_gene: NA; j_gene: TRBJ2-7; CDR3nt: TGTGCCAGCAGCTCCGGATCAGACGAGCAGTACTTC; CDR3aa: CASSSGSDEQYF
abundance: NA; v_gene: TRBV29-1; d_gene: TRBD2; j_gene: TRBJ2-7; CDR3nt: TGCAGCGTTGAAACTAGCGGATCCTACGAGCAGTACTTC; CDR3aa: CSVETSGSYEQYF
abundance: few; v_gene: TRBV11-2; d_gene: NA; j_gene: TRBJ2-7; CDR3nt: TGTGCCAGCAGCTTAGATCCAGGGAGGACGCATTACTTC; CDR3aa: CASSLDPGRTHYF
abundance: NA; v_gene: TRBV12-3/TRBV12-4; d_gene: NA; j_gene: TRBJ2-3; CDR3nt: TGTGCCAGCAGTCGGGACTTCCCCACAGATACGCAGTATTTT; CDR3aa: CASSRDFPTDTQYF
abundance: NA; v_gene: TRBV27; d_gene: TRBD1; j_gene: TRBJ2-7; CDR3nt: TGTGCCAGCAGTTATGTGGGACAGTCCTACGAGCAGTACTTC; CDR3aa: CASSYVGQSYEQYF
abundance: many; v_gene: TRBV9; d_gene: NA; j_gene: TRBJ2-7; CDR3nt: TGTGCCAGCAGCCTAGAGCAGGGGTACGAGCAGTACTTC; CDR3aa: CASSLEQGYEQYF
abundance: few; v_gene: TRBV28; d_gene: NA; j_gene: TRBJ1-4; CDR3nt: TGTGCCAGCAGGTCCTCCGTCCCCGAAAAACTGTTTTTT; CDR3aa: CASRSSVPEKLFF
abundance: many; v_gene: TRBV29-1; d_gene: NA; j_gene: TRBJ1-1; CDR3nt: TGCAGCGTTTGGACAGATGCGACTGAAGCTTTCTTT; CDR3aa: CSVWTDATEAFF
abundance: few; v_gene: TRBV29-1; d_gene: NA; j_gene: TRBJ2-3; CDR3nt: TGCAGCGTCGGAGGACACTTCACAGATACGCAGTATTTT; CDR3aa: CSVGGHFTDTQYF
abundance: NA; v_gene: TRBV15; d_gene: NA; j_gene: TRBJ1-1; CDR3nt: TGTGCCACCAGCAGGACGTTAGGGGGGGGCCCCACTGAAGCTTTCTTT; CDR3aa: CATSRTLGGGPTEAFF
abundance: few; v_gene: TRBV4-3; d_gene: TRBD1; j_gene: TRBJ1-1; CDR3nt: TGCGCCAGCAGAAGGGGGACAGCAGTAAACACTGAAGCTTTCTTT; CDR3aa: CASRRGTAVNTEAFF